A selection of T cell receptor beta chains follows, all from one sample in a study of T-cell memory formation after mild COVID-19. TCRdb ran MiXCR on the 5' RACE reads and lists one entry per CDR3 protein. The data show roughly 620,000 distinct CDR3 sequences, more than 15% seen once. Material: PBMCs or a T cell subset sorted from them (not recorded which). These receptors came from an adult woman who had mild COVID-19 (a few samples of this study predate the infection). Cell type and time point are not known. Each CDR3 is given with its conserved first and last residue.

CDR3,J,V
CASRVFNQPQHF,TRBJ1-5,TRBV19
CASSVRDRGTGELFF,TRBJ2-2,TRBV4-3
CASSRERVTDTQYF,TRBJ2-3,TRBV3-1
CASSTNRGRQDGGGYTF,TRBJ1-2,TRBV7-8
CATSDSRQAPSGNTIYF,TRBJ1-3,TRBV24-1
CATSDFWGGNEQFF,TRBJ2-1,TRBV24-1
CASSYSTPATVNTDTQYF,TRBJ2-3,TRBV6-5
CASQLGRTYEQYF,TRBJ2-7,TRBV6-5
CASSSSRWGSGLEQYF,TRBJ2-7,TRBV12-3/TRBV12-4
CASSLAEGEAFF,TRBJ1-1,TRBV7-9
CASSLTPEFVSTDTQYF,TRBJ2-3,TRBV14
CASNEASGDTGELFF,TRBJ2-2,TRBV5-1
CASSPRSGVNTGELFF,TRBJ2-2,TRBV11-2
CASSPLGVAEEQYF,TRBJ2-7,TRBV7-2
CASRFPGRSLGWYF,TRBJ2-7,TRBV6-1